Listed below are T cell receptor beta chains from one sample, sequenced in a study of blood T cells in healthy people across ages. TCRdb fed the 5' RACE reads into MiXCR, producing one record per CDR3 protein. The table has roughly 800,000 distinct CDR3 sequences, 25% seen once. The same sample was also studied in work on T cells of mothers and their children.

Sequenced sample: blood. Receptor source: a boy aged 10-17 years in good health. The CDR3 runs from the conserved cysteine through the conserved F or W.

CDR3 protein: CASSLEVGNTIYF
CDR3 length: 13
V gene: TRBV11-2

CDR3 protein: CASSSNPVPGQSRAFF
CDR3 length: 16
V gene: TRBV7-8

CDR3 protein: CSVITREGAYEQYF
CDR3 length: 14
V gene: TRBV29-1

CDR3 protein: CASSEGEATEAFF
CDR3 length: 13
V gene: TRBV25-1

CDR3 protein: CASSSRDNEQFF
CDR3 length: 12
V gene: TRBV5-8

CDR3 protein: CASRSLLSDSQETQYF
CDR3 length: 16
V gene: TRBV28

CDR3 protein: CASSELPDSSYEQYF
CDR3 length: 15
V gene: TRBV2

CDR3 protein: CATSRVVNTEAFF
CDR3 length: 13
V gene: TRBV15

CDR3 protein: CASSAGGLTGELFF
CDR3 length: 14
V gene: TRBV9

CDR3 protein: CASSLALQGGYGYTF
CDR3 length: 15
V gene: TRBV7-9

CDR3 protein: CASSFKRGHYRNEQFF
CDR3 length: 16
V gene: TRBV28

CDR3 protein: CAIRVSGTGSAFF
CDR3 length: 13
V gene: TRBV11-2

CDR3 protein: CASSRGVWASGINEQFF
CDR3 length: 17
V gene: TRBV5-1

CDR3 protein: CASSRYPSPTDTQYF
CDR3 length: 15
V gene: TRBV4-3

CDR3 protein: CASGYPGTYNEQFF
CDR3 length: 14
V gene: TRBV28

CDR3 protein: CASLPLQGSSYEQYF
CDR3 length: 15
V gene: TRBV28

CDR3 protein: CASSYSFGMNTEAFF
CDR3 length: 15
V gene: TRBV6-5

CDR3 protein: CASSSGAGGEAFF
CDR3 length: 13
V gene: TRBV6-5

CDR3 protein: CASSSGGQQETQYF
CDR3 length: 14
V gene: TRBV5-5

CDR3 protein: CASSVAGSTSNNEQFF
CDR3 length: 16
V gene: TRBV9

CDR3 protein: CSAQWAGGPIYSYEQYF
CDR3 length: 17
V gene: TRBV20-1

CDR3 protein: CASSLGSGRTNEQFF
CDR3 length: 15
V gene: TRBV13

CDR3 protein: CSARDSASGVYEQYF
CDR3 length: 15
V gene: TRBV20-1

CDR3 protein: CSVEETGLFSEQFF
CDR3 length: 14
V gene: TRBV29-1

CDR3 protein: CSARDPQDQETQYF
CDR3 length: 14
V gene: TRBV20-1

CDR3 protein: CASSVGLGPSYEQYF
CDR3 length: 15
V gene: TRBV7-2

CDR3 protein: CASSGWLYEQYF
CDR3 length: 12
V gene: TRBV6-1

CDR3 protein: CASSQGGTSNEQFF
CDR3 length: 14
V gene: TRBV3-1

CDR3 protein: CASSLWGQYEQYF
CDR3 length: 13
V gene: TRBV5-1

CDR3 protein: CASSLAYLGPNEKLFF
CDR3 length: 16
V gene: TRBV7-9

CDR3 protein: CSASGRSTDTQYF
CDR3 length: 13
V gene: TRBV20-1

CDR3 protein: CASGYRELKTQYF
CDR3 length: 13
V gene: TRBV28

CDR3 protein: CASSSGTLETQYF
CDR3 length: 13
V gene: TRBV5-1

CDR3 protein: CASSVGASNQPQHF
CDR3 length: 14
V gene: TRBV2

CDR3 protein: CAWTKTGQSYNEQFF
CDR3 length: 15
V gene: TRBV30

CDR3 protein: CASSSIGWRETQYF
CDR3 length: 14
V gene: TRBV6-2/TRBV6-3

CDR3 protein: CASSLPGTGLYTQYF
CDR3 length: 15
V gene: TRBV11-2

CDR3 protein: CSAQGQGHTEAFF
CDR3 length: 13
V gene: TRBV29-1

CDR3 protein: CASSLAAGGRVYEQYF
CDR3 length: 16
V gene: TRBV7-2

CDR3 protein: CASSSQGPFPENEQFF
CDR3 length: 16
V gene: TRBV27

CDR3 protein: CSAPVFPSGTDTQYF
CDR3 length: 15
V gene: TRBV20-1

CDR3 protein: CSAQGQTYEQYF
CDR3 length: 12
V gene: TRBV20-1

CDR3 protein: CASSLDPDGYNEQFF
CDR3 length: 15
V gene: TRBV5-6

CDR3 protein: CASGLRTEQETQYF
CDR3 length: 14
V gene: TRBV7-9

CDR3 protein: CASSSQHPPGYIQYF
CDR3 length: 15
V gene: TRBV28

CDR3 protein: CASSLGAGVSYNEQFF
CDR3 length: 16
V gene: TRBV7-2

CDR3 protein: CASSGSGPATDTQYF
CDR3 length: 15
V gene: TRBV6-1

CDR3 protein: CSVDREGRETQYF
CDR3 length: 13
V gene: TRBV29-1

CDR3 protein: CASSQGIAGVYEQYF
CDR3 length: 15
V gene: TRBV3-1

CDR3 protein: CASSYGRGANYGYTF
CDR3 length: 15
V gene: TRBV6-5

CDR3 protein: CASSPRGSQENTEAFF
CDR3 length: 16
V gene: TRBV9

CDR3 protein: CSVEVPVSGDEQYF
CDR3 length: 14
V gene: TRBV29-1

CDR3 protein: CASTTGTALPATNEKLFF
CDR3 length: 18
V gene: TRBV28

CDR3 protein: CASSLGTSFTEAFF
CDR3 length: 14
V gene: TRBV27

CDR3 protein: CASSLLGLAGGDEQFF
CDR3 length: 16
V gene: TRBV7-3

CDR3 protein: CASSYSASGDYETQYF
CDR3 length: 16
V gene: TRBV6-2/TRBV6-3

CDR3 protein: CASSKPDRDEQYF
CDR3 length: 13
V gene: TRBV28